These T cell receptor beta chains were read from a single sample in a study of regulatory T cells in long-lasting Graves disease. MiXCR, run by TCRdb on the multiplex PCR reads, gives a single entry per CDR3 protein. The data contain some 320,000 distinct CDR3 sequences, more than 15% of them singletons. The sequencing used peripheral blood mononuclear cells (PBMCs), collected at new diagnosis, from a patient treated with antithyroid drugs. These TCRs come from a female donor with Graves disease. The CDR3 runs from the conserved cysteine through the conserved F or W. Fields, in order: clone size, D gene, V gene, J gene, CDR3 protein, CDR3 DNA. The D gene is left open where the match is weak. Size is omitted from some rows. Given values are once, few, many or a class for expanded clones.

clone size: NA; D gene: TRBD1; V gene: TRBV20-1; J gene: TRBJ1-6; CDR3 protein: CSARPKSPGQHLHF; CDR3 DNA: TGCAGTGCTAGACCCAAATCTCCGGGACAGCATCTCCACTTT
clone size: few; D gene: NA; V gene: TRBV7-8; J gene: TRBJ2-2; CDR3 protein: CASRMGRATNTGELFF; CDR3 DNA: TGTGCCAGCAGGATGGGGCGGGCTACGAACACCGGGGAGCTGTTTTTT
clone size: many; D gene: NA; V gene: TRBV5-1; J gene: TRBJ2-7; CDR3 protein: CASSLYEQGLREQYF; CDR3 DNA: TGCGCCAGCAGCTTGTATGAACAGGGATTGCGCGAGCAGTACTTC
clone size: NA; D gene: NA; V gene: TRBV11-2; J gene: TRBJ2-5; CDR3 protein: CASSTLVGGAEEQYF; CDR3 DNA: TGTGCCAGCAGTACCCTCGTCGGGGGCGCAGAAGAGCAGTACTTC
clone size: few; D gene: TRBD2; V gene: TRBV6-5; J gene: TRBJ2-1; CDR3 protein: CASSSRGSGRPYSYNEQFF; CDR3 DNA: TGTGCCAGCAGTTCCCGGGGTAGCGGGAGGCCCTACTCCTACAATGAGCAGTTCTTC
clone size: many; D gene: TRBD2; V gene: TRBV6-1; J gene: TRBJ2-2; CDR3 protein: CASRPPGTSRNTGELFF; CDR3 DNA: TGTGCCAGCAGGCCACCAGGGACTAGCCGGAACACCGGGGAGCTGTTTTTT
clone size: many; D gene: NA; V gene: TRBV12-3/TRBV12-4; J gene: TRBJ2-2; CDR3 protein: CASSLFSGSTGELFF; CDR3 DNA: TGTGCCAGCAGTTTATTTTCAGGGTCCACCGGGGAGCTGTTTTTT
clone size: NA; D gene: NA; V gene: TRBV28; J gene: TRBJ1-1; CDR3 protein: CASSLRKGDAFF; CDR3 DNA: TGTGCCAGCAGTCTACGGAAGGGGGACGCTTTCTTT
clone size: many; D gene: NA; V gene: TRBV7-3; J gene: TRBJ2-1; CDR3 protein: CASSLGAGSYNEQFF; CDR3 DNA: TGTGCCAGCAGCTTGGGGGCGGGATCCTACAATGAGCAGTTCTTC
clone size: many; D gene: NA; V gene: TRBV27; J gene: TRBJ1-2; CDR3 protein: CASSSPSRGYGYTF; CDR3 DNA: TGTGCCAGCAGTTCCCCGTCTCGCGGCTATGGCTACACCTTC
clone size: many; D gene: NA; V gene: TRBV6-1; J gene: TRBJ2-7; CDR3 protein: CASSASRQSSYEQYF; CDR3 DNA: TGTGCCAGCAGTGCGTCGAGACAGAGCTCCTACGAGCAGTACTTC
clone size: NA; D gene: NA; V gene: TRBV13; J gene: TRBJ2-7; CDR3 protein: CAGSLGIGTIDEQYF; CDR3 DNA: TGTGCCGGCAGCTTAGGTATCGGGACAATCGACGAGCAGTACTTC
clone size: many; D gene: NA; V gene: TRBV24-1; J gene: TRBJ1-4; CDR3 protein: CATSDSGMGNEKLFF; CDR3 DNA: TGTGCCACCAGTGATTCAGGGATGGGTAATGAAAAACTGTTTTTT
clone size: few; D gene: TRBD2; V gene: TRBV5-1; J gene: TRBJ2-2; CDR3 protein: CASAPGLAVPGELFF; CDR3 DNA: TGCGCCAGCGCCCCCGGACTAGCTGTCCCCGGGGAGCTGTTTTTT
clone size: many; D gene: NA; V gene: TRBV12-3/TRBV12-4; J gene: TRBJ1-3; CDR3 protein: CASRRPGNTIYF; CDR3 DNA: TGTGCCAGCAGGCGACCTGGAAACACCATATATTTT
clone size: NA; D gene: NA; V gene: TRBV5-1; J gene: TRBJ2-2; CDR3 protein: CASGPAPGSTGELFF; CDR3 DNA: TGCGCCAGCGGCCCGGCCCCAGGATCCACCGGGGAGCTGTTTTTT